This TCR beta chain originates from a study of cytomegalovirus exposure and HLA in healthy donors (dated by TCRdb to the late 2010s). About the study as a whole: An earlier analysis of 550 to 700 of the donors reported roughly 300 Gb of sequence data and approximately 110 million unique TCR beta sequences from 150 million to 200 million T cells. Of the roughly 400 genotyped donors, roughly 76% were placed in the genetic ancestry cluster associated with self-reported Caucasian donors. Both class I and class II loci were covered by HLA typing, at four-digit resolution. Every discovery cohort repertoire had been produced on one sequencing platform. An earlier analysis of nearly 600 of the donors applied high-throughput TCR beta sequencing to assess whether each TCR beta V gene segment acted as functional or pseudogenic. A separate validation cohort of some 130 different subjects was used in addition to the 666-subject first cohort. Approximately 310 gigabases of sequencing data and roughly 90 million unique TCR sequences were included in an early release covering around 650 HLA-typed donors. A few DR-DQ haplotypes were treated as single units for association and clustering because of strong linkage in the cohort. Rather than using new phenotypic data, the later analysis identified candidate immune exposures from TCR beta sequences and from how often those sequences occurred across donors. To predict cytomegalovirus infection status, the study brought together high-throughput TCR immunosequencing, statistical association of individual TCRs with disease status, and machine learning. Typing coverage varied by locus: roughly 629-640 donors for A, B, C, DRB1 and DQB1; approximately 500 for DQA1; some 610 for DPA1; approximately 490 for DPB1. The study aimed to test whether signatures of past pathogen exposure could be identified by cataloging public T cell receptors. Using immunosequencing, the study profiled T cell repertoires from 500 to 800 subjects and related those repertoires to cytomegalovirus serostatus. Across 398 genotyped donors of the cohort, an average of 235,054 unique TCR beta nucleotide sequences per donor were sequenced, and roughly 17% of those sequences were non-productive. Donor age, sex, ethnicity and CMV serostatus were compiled together with the repertoire data. A later analysis re-examined previously published TCR beta repertoires from around 670 donors and added high-resolution HLA genotyping to investigate patterns of TCR occurrence. In a later genetic analysis, genome-wide SNP genotypes for about 65% of the roughly 670 donors were used, and that subset was treated as a discovery cohort. Results the study describes overall, beyond this receptor: Because counts were too low, seventeen rarely observed V segments, including chromosome 9 orphons, were left out of the earlier analysis of some 640 of the donors. The study listed around 160 TCR beta chains as associated with cytomegalovirus. A later analysis found that TCR association rates varied across HLA loci, with DRB1 alleles showing the most associated TCRs and HLA-C alleles the fewest. In vitro tests confirmed that three of the cytomegalovirus-associated TCR beta chains recognize cytomegalovirus antigens. A cluster of highly shared sequence variants was judged likely to be a technical artifact of the sequencing pipeline. Because HLA typing was unavailable for some donors at each locus, only the typed subset was used in association tests. A further reported finding was that TCR beta sequences accurately predicted the HLA-A and HLA-B alleles for most subjects in the first cohort. A later analysis found that most CMV-associated TCR beta chains appeared HLA-restricted, with HLA associations seemingly driven largely by CMV exposure. At a false discovery rate of 0.05, a later analysis linked 16,951 TCR beta sequences to specific HLA alleles. A later genetic analysis reported fewer N-insertions in productive TCRs among donors in an Asian-associated ancestry cluster than the roughly 690-donor mean. Most TCR sequences were seen in very few donors, while some public TCRs were found in many individuals. The classifier was reported to diagnose cytomegalovirus status with high specificity and sensitivity in both the original and validation cohorts. Roughly uniform sequencing depth across donors was assumed in presence/absence analyses, although this assumption may not hold. In a later analysis, HLA-associated TCR beta chains were found to be more clonally expanded and to have lower generation probabilities than equally common non-associated chains. The cohort was sequenced for TCR beta chains only, and without alpha or paired-chain data the features that could be detected were limited. Linkage disequilibrium might explain the correlated functional status among segregating V segments, but an unknown experimental factor could not be excluded. Immune exposure information for the cohort was limited to CMV serostatus. Strong co-occurrence of HLA alleles, especially DR and DQ, made assigning TCR associations to individual alleles difficult. A later genetic analysis associated a missense DCLRE1C variant with V-gene and J-gene trimming of TCR beta chains, and an independent cohort replicated the association. According to the authors, the approach could potentially be generalized to other disease states and immunological phenotypes. Because the 87-base-pair reads could not distinguish some IMGT-functional V segments, including TRBV6-2 and TRBV6-3, those segments were excluded. Broadly in line with IMGT annotations, most TCR beta V segments showed up in productive rearrangements about 87% or about 30% of the time in an earlier analysis of 450 to 750 of the donors. Several of the top co-occurrence clusters appeared to be linked to parvovirus B19, influenza, CMV and Epstein-Barr virus, according to a later analysis.

Clipping removes 5 bases from V and 6 bases from J, with 5 as the unmatched junction base count. Reading from cysteine to phenylalanine, the CDR3 counts 14 amino acids. The retained sequence is limited to the CDR3, 42 bases, with the frame set at the first base. In the germline V gene (reference sequence), CDR1 corresponds to SEHNR and CDR2 to FQNEAQ. The cohort consisted of approximately 690 healthy bone marrow donors. At the time of sampling, all cohort members were nominally healthy, though unrecorded immune exposures were likely present. The donor was CMV seronegative and belonged to the group of 320 or so seronegative cohort members. A peripheral blood sample was collected from each donor, and TCR beta sequencing was performed on peripheral blood mononuclear cells. Genomic DNA extraction from the blood cell samples was performed with the Qiagen DNeasy Blood Extraction Kit. The library was produced with the immunoSEQ multiplex PCR assay. A mixture of 60 forward primers for TCR Vbeta segments and 13 reverse primers for TCR Jbeta segments was used in the multiplex PCR. Amplification of the CDR3 region of rearranged TCR beta genes was performed with a multiplex PCR assay on genomic DNA. The Illumina HiSeq System was used to sequence the amplified TCR beta libraries as 87-base-pair reads. As for the original processing: In a later analysis, 80 million or so unique TCR beta chains were counted across the 650 to 700 repertoires, and roughly 10 million of these chains were shared by at least two donors. A nearest-neighbor algorithm error-corrected the raw reads and collapsed the reads into unique sequences, merging closely related sequences to remove PCR and sequencing errors. CDR3 sequences were aligned to IMGT reference sequences to assign V, D and J gene segments. For a sequence to be retained, at least a six-nucleotide match to both a V gene segment and a J gene segment was required. Rearrangements were classified as productive when the CDR3 lacked stop codons and remained in frame with V and J, and all other rearrangements were classified as non-productive. CDR3 was defined according to IMGT convention as the region running from the second conserved V-encoded cysteine to the conserved J-encoded phenylalanine. The earlier analysis of about 590 of the donors excluded sequences that lacked an unambiguous match to a single V gene segment. In an earlier analysis of some 590 of the donors, a V segment was called functional when productive rearrangements were above 56.7%, and segregating when the standard deviation between donors exceeded 5%. To diagnose cytomegalovirus status from the catalog of TCR beta chain sequences, a statistical classification framework was built. In a later analysis, TCR nucleotide sequences were compared against IMGT/GENE-DB human TR gene sequences so that V and J genes could be assigned. In a later analysis, CDR3 sequences and most-parsimonious VDJ recombination scenarios were assigned using the TCRdist pipeline. A later analysis defined each TCR beta chain by its CDR3 amino acid sequence plus V-gene family, and excluded reads lacking a unique V-gene family. A later analysis removed several hundred highly shared, low-generation-probability nucleotide sequences to deal with suspected cross-contamination and a sequencing artifact. In a later analysis, a clonal expansion index was calculated for each public chain from normalized within-repertoire ranks of inferred template counts. A later analysis computed generation probabilities with a VDJ recombination model fitted to out-of-frame rearrangements, and checked the results against IGoR. In a later analysis, hypergeometric tests were used to score TCR-TCR, TCR-HLA and TCR-CMV co-occurrence, with a repertoire-size bias correction applied to TCR pairs. A later analysis estimated false discovery rates by permuting HLA or CMV assignments 20 times. In a later analysis, co-occurring TCRs were grouped using DBSCAN, with TCRdist sequence similarity added in when clustering inside HLA-allele-positive subsets. Repertoires with fewer than 30,000 or more than 120,000 public chains, plus five repertoires with anomalous nucleotide sharing, were excluded from co-occurrence clustering. TCRdb took this table from immuneACCESS and kept in-frame rearrangements with V and J called. Such tables lack part of the clones; where checked against another copy, unresolved V genes explain under half of the gap, and the rest is unexplained. V and J calls and clone size are copied from that table; D and trimming were computed from the DNA. The sample table lists 120,000 to 150,000 clones, over 60% of them with a count of one. The top ten hold approximately 1.5% of the sample.

As regards this clone: It lacks a known antigen. No clone much larger than this one lies a single base away; base qualities are absent.

The sequence derives from a female donor in good health and CMV-seronegative. The sample taken for sequencing was PBMCs. Recombination linked TRBV7-9 to TRBJ2-2, and 8 junction bases match TRBD1. The DNA sequence is given as TGTGCCAGCAGCCGAAGGACAGGGCCCGGGGAGCTGTTTTTT. The encoded protein is CASSRRTGPGELFF.